This T cell receptor (beta chain) comes out of a study of T-cell memory formation after mild COVID-19. This clonotype turned up a few times. Its matching antigen is unknown. Broader study findings: Whether day 37 second-wave clones are SARS-CoV-2-specific was not confirmed.

5'RACE primed at constant segments yielded TCR alpha and TCR beta cDNA libraries bearing sample barcodes and UMIs. TCRdb reanalysed the 5' RACE reads using MiXCR and keeps one entry per CDR3 protein. The data show about 390,000 distinct CDR3 sequences, 16% seen once. The clonotype originates from a young man who had mild COVID-19 (a few samples of this study predate the infection). Cell type and time point are not known. Sequenced sample: PBMCs or a T cell subset sorted from them (not recorded which).

CDR3 DNA: TGTGCCAGCAGTCCCCAGGGATACGGCAATCAGCCCCAGCATTTT. It codes for CASSPQGYGNQPQHF. The rearrangement uses TRBV27 and TRBJ1-5; a possible D gene is TRBD1 (5 bases). Germline V lookup: CDR1 MNHEY, CDR2 SMNVEV (reference sequence). V lost 5 bases, J lost 2 bases, and 13 bases lay in between. This CDR3 has 15 amino acids.